The clone carrying this TCR beta chain was seen a few times. Its matching antigen is unknown. TCRdb re-analysed the 5' RACE reads in MiXCR, keeping a single row per CDR3 protein. The table lists about 190,000 distinct CDR3 sequences, roughly 18% of them singletons, with 2% to 3% in the top ten. These data come from a study of T-cell memory formation after mild COVID-19. Points from the study as a whole: The pre-infection memory compartment contained some responding clones, suggesting cross-reactive memory joined.

With V trimmed by 6 bases and J by 6 bases, 7 bases remained unmatched. The CDR3 runs to 14 residues. CDR1 is SGHTA, CDR2 FQGTGA, per germline. Input material: PBMCs or a T cell subset sorted from them (not recorded which). The chain has TRBV7-3 and TRBJ1-1; 10 bases are a match to TRBD1. The origin of this receptor is an adult woman who had mild COVID-19 (a few samples of this study predate the infection). Cell type and time point are not known. The DNA for the CDR3 is TGTGCCAGCAGACACCGGGACAGGGGCCCTGAAGCTTTCTTT. Protein product: CASRHRDRGPEAFF.